Here is one TCR beta chain with its context. As yet, its antigen is unknown. Possible read error: a much larger clone is one base away. For the second PCR, which ran for about 7 to 11 cycles, a sample-barcoded 5' primer and a J-beta primer mix were used. Each cDNA molecule carried a tag from a template-switch adaptor that contained 12 random nucleotides. A single record per CDR3 protein comes from TCRdb applying MiXCR to the 5' RACE reads. Of 1.2 million to 1.5 million distinct CDR3 sequences in the sample, roughly 64% were seen once. The CDR3 length is 14 residues. CDR1 is MNHEY, CDR2 SVGEGT, per germline. The data belong to a study of blood T cells in healthy people across ages. General study results and limits: Using unsorted PBMCs precluded a conclusive naive versus antigen-experienced comparison. In long-lived donors, naive CD4+ cell counts and diversity exceeded those of aged donors. There was no known CMV status for donors, so expanded clonotype changes were possibly confounded.

The source of this sequence is a man between 18 and 29 years old in good health. This rearrangement joins TRBV6-2 or TRBV6-3 to TRBJ2-1; perhaps TRBD1 as D (6 bases). The end of the DNA is better explained by TRBJ2-7, so the J call may be wrong. The specimen was blood. CDR3 sequence: CASNQRDTYNEQYF. The CDR3 coding sequence is TGTGCCAGCAATCAAAGGGACACCTACAATGAGCAGTACTTC.